This paragraph reports one TCR beta chain. This clone showed up just once. Its target antigen remains unknown. Base qualities are not recorded, but no much larger clone differs from it by a single base. Preparation of the library involved the immunoSEQ multiplex PCR assay. For the multiplex PCR, a mixture combining 60 forward primers for TCR Vbeta segments and 13 reverse primers for TCR Jbeta segments was used. A multiplex PCR assay on genomic DNA amplified the CDR3 region of rearranged TCR beta genes. The Illumina HiSeq System was used to sequence the amplified TCR beta libraries as 87-base-pair reads. The authors processed their data as follows. Across the 700 or so repertoires, a later analysis counted about 81 million unique TCR beta chains, around 11 million of which were shared by at least two donors. Raw reads were error-corrected and collapsed into unique sequences with a nearest-neighbor algorithm that merged closely related sequences to remove PCR and sequencing errors. CDR3 sequences were aligned to IMGT reference sequences to assign V, D and J gene segments. For a sequence to be retained, a match of at least six nucleotides to both a V gene segment and a J gene segment was required. A rearrangement counted as productive if the CDR3 had no stop codons and remained in frame with V and J, and every other rearrangement counted as non-productive. Following IMGT convention, CDR3 was defined as the stretch from the second conserved V-encoded cysteine up to the conserved J-encoded phenylalanine. Sequences without an unambiguous match to a single V gene segment were excluded from the earlier analysis of several hundred of the donors. In an earlier analysis of a few hundred of the donors, a V segment was called functional when productive rearrangements were above 56.7%, and segregating when the standard deviation between donors exceeded 5%. A statistical classification framework was developed to diagnose cytomegalovirus status using the catalog of TCR beta chain sequences. V and J gene assignment, in a later analysis, came from comparing TCR nucleotide sequences with IMGT/GENE-DB human TR gene sequences. Using the TCRdist pipeline, a later analysis assigned CDR3 sequences along with most-parsimonious VDJ recombination scenarios. A later analysis defined each TCR beta chain by its CDR3 amino acid sequence plus V-gene family, and excluded reads lacking a unique V-gene family. In a later analysis, 450 to 600 highly shared, low-generation-probability nucleotide sequences were removed to address suspected cross-contamination and a sequencing artifact. For each public chain, a later analysis derived a clonal expansion index from normalized ranks of inferred template counts within each repertoire. In a later analysis, generation probabilities were computed with a VDJ recombination model fitted to out-of-frame rearrangements, and the resulting probabilities were checked against IGoR. In a later analysis, TCR-TCR, TCR-HLA and TCR-CMV co-occurrence was scored with hypergeometric tests, and a repertoire-size bias correction was applied to TCR pairs. In a later analysis, false discovery rates were estimated by permuting HLA or CMV assignments 20 times. A later analysis grouped co-occurring TCRs with DBSCAN, adding TCRdist sequence similarity when clustering within HLA-allele-positive subsets. Repertoires with fewer than 30,000 or more than 120,000 public chains, plus five repertoires with anomalous nucleotide sharing, were excluded from co-occurrence clustering. TCRdb carries this immuneACCESS record with in-frame sequences only. Its versions omit some clonotypes, under half of them owing to an unresolved V gene in the studies checked, with the rest unexplained. V, J and clone size derive from that table, while D and trimming were established from the DNA sequence. In all, the sample holds 150,000 to 200,000 clones, and nearly 80% of those were seen once. The ten largest account for 13% to 15% of the sample.

This specimen comes from a study of cytomegalovirus exposure and HLA in healthy donors listed by TCRdb under 2017. Broadly, across the study: According to an earlier analysis of 550 to 750 of the donors, 150 million to 200 million T cells yielded some 110 million unique TCR beta sequences and 276 Gb of sequence data. Approximately 330 gigabases of sequencing data and around 80 million unique TCR sequences made up an early release that covered fewer than 650 HLA-typed donors. Of the roughly 400 genotyped donors, 80% to 90% were placed in the genetic ancestry cluster associated with self-reported Caucasian donors. The study was designed to test whether signatures of past pathogen exposure could be identified by cataloging public T cell receptors. The study used immunosequencing to profile the T cell repertoires of 600 to 850 subjects and linked those repertoires to cytomegalovirus serostatus. In addition to the first cohort of roughly 700 subjects, a separate validation cohort of some 120 different subjects was used. To predict cytomegalovirus infection status, the study combined high-throughput TCR immunosequencing, statistical association of individual TCRs with disease status, and machine learning. A later analysis re-analyzed previously published TCR beta repertoires from 500 to 700 donors and added high-resolution HLA genotyping to study TCR occurrence patterns. Rather than using new phenotypic data, the later analysis identified candidate immune exposures from TCR beta sequences and from how often those sequences occurred across donors. In an earlier analysis of 550 to 700 of the donors, high-throughput TCR beta sequencing was used to judge whether each TCR beta V gene segment behaved as functional or pseudogenic. Donor age, sex, ethnicity and CMV serostatus were compiled alongside the repertoire data. A later genetic analysis took genome-wide SNP genotypes for about 55% of the 666 donors and used that subset as a discovery cohort. All discovery cohort repertoires had been generated using a single sequencing platform. HLA typing included class I and class II loci at four-digit resolution. Typing coverage differed by locus: A, B, C, DRB1 and DQB1 were typed in about 629-640 donors, DQA1 in about 560, DPA1 in roughly 590, and DPB1 in 400 to 490. Because of strong linkage in the cohort, a few DR-DQ haplotypes were treated as single units for association and clustering. Among around 400 genotyped donors of the cohort, an average of approximately 200,000 unique TCR beta nucleotide sequences was sequenced per donor, of which 15% to 20% were non-productive. Summary of the overall study and its limitations: A total of 150 to 200 TCR beta chains were listed by the study as associated with cytomegalovirus. Because HLA typing was unavailable for some donors at each locus, only the typed subset was used in association tests. A later analysis found that HLA-associated TCR beta chains were more clonally expanded and had lower generation probabilities than equally common non-associated chains. A later genetic analysis associated a missense DCLRE1C variant with V-gene and J-gene trimming of TCR beta chains, and an independent cohort replicated the association. A later analysis found that most CMV-associated TCR beta chains appeared HLA-restricted, with HLA associations seemingly driven largely by CMV exposure. A further reported finding was that TCR beta sequences accurately predicted the HLA-A and HLA-B alleles for most subjects in the first cohort. In a later genetic analysis, fewer N-insertions in productive TCRs were reported among donors in an Asian-associated ancestry cluster than the roughly 700-donor mean. According to a later analysis, TCR association rates differed among HLA loci, with DRB1 alleles showing the most associated TCRs and HLA-C alleles showing the fewest. In vitro tests confirmed that a few of the cytomegalovirus-associated TCR beta chains recognize cytomegalovirus antigens. The classifier was reported to diagnose cytomegalovirus status with high specificity and sensitivity in both the original and validation cohorts. In an earlier analysis of approximately 590 of the donors, most TCR beta V segments appeared in productive rearrangements about 90% or about 30% of the time, broadly matching IMGT annotations. According to the authors, the approach could potentially be generalized to other disease states and immunological phenotypes. Because counts were too low, some 16 rarely observed V segments, including chromosome 9 orphons, were excluded from the earlier analysis of several hundred of the donors. A group of highly shared sequence variants was considered likely to be a technical artifact of the sequencing pipeline. In a later analysis, several top co-occurrence clusters were reported to appear linked to parvovirus B19, influenza, CMV and Epstein-Barr virus. CMV serostatus was the only immune exposure information available for the cohort. Correlated functional status among segregating V segments might reflect linkage disequilibrium, but an unknown experimental factor could not be ruled out. Most TCR sequences were observed very rarely across donors, whereas some public TCRs were present in many individuals. Specific HLA alleles were associated with 16,951 TCR beta sequences at a false discovery rate of 0.05 in a later analysis. Some IMGT-functional V segments, including TRBV6-2 and TRBV6-3, could not be told apart with the 87-base-pair reads, so those segments were excluded. In this cohort, only TCR beta chains were sequenced, and detectable features were limited by the absence of alpha or paired-chain data. Assigning TCR associations to individual alleles was difficult when HLA alleles, especially DR and DQ, strongly co-occurred. The presence/absence analyses assumed that sequencing depth was roughly uniform across donors, and that assumption may not be true.

V ends up 5 bases short and J 2 bases short, with an unmatched junction base count of 4. CDR1 MNHEY and CDR2 SMNVEV are derived from the germline V gene (reference sequence). The CDR3 measures 15 amino acids from cysteine to phenylalanine. The retained sequence is limited to the CDR3, 45 bases, with the frame set at the first base. The cohort consisted of 666 healthy bone marrow donors. At the time of sampling, every cohort member was nominally healthy, though immune exposures that went unrecorded were likely present. The donor tested CMV seronegative and was one of the 352 seronegative cohort members. Every donor gave a peripheral blood sample, and the peripheral blood mononuclear cells from that sample were used for TCR beta sequencing. Genomic DNA extraction from the blood cell samples was performed with the Qiagen DNeasy Blood Extraction Kit.

The TCR was taken from a woman aged 40 to 49 in good health and CMV-seronegative. Here the chain combines TRBV27 and TRBJ2-2, with 8 bases matching TRBD2. The source material was PBMCs. The DNA is as follows: TGTGCCAGCAGTCGTAGCGGGGTCAACACCGGGGAGCTGTTTTTT. The resulting protein is CASSRSGVNTGELFF.